The T cell receptor beta chain under discussion was sequenced for a study of T cell responses to AZD1222 COVID-19 vaccine. Findings and caveats of the study: The study reported that nearly half of spike-specific TCRs target unmutated variant regions. Spike-specific TCR breadth and depth went up after people got two AZD1222 doses. In a largely white British group with more females than males, clonal diversity was possibly underestimated.

Method: immunoSEQ multiplex PCR; TCRdb's copy keeps in-frame clones and lacks some. The repertoire holds 150,000 to 200,000 clones, with 92% as singletons. On this clone itself: The antigen is not known.

The CDR3 has 13 amino acids. V dropped 7 bases and J dropped 2 bases, with 11 bases sitting between them. Germline V gives CDR1 GTSNPN, CDR2 SVGIG (reference sequence). The V call is TRBV30, the J call TRBJ2-2; possible D gene TRBD2, 5 bases. The clonotype originates from an adult who received the AZD1222 COVID-19 vaccine. The source was peripheral blood, collected 28 days after the second AZD1222 dose. This chain's CDR3 is CASPGVNTGELFF. DNA for the CDR3: TGTGCCTCCCCCGGGGTCAACACCGGGGAGCTGTTTTTT.